This T cell receptor beta chain was recovered during a study of identical twins. This clonotype appeared a single time. Its specificity is unknown. The CDR3 does not close with the conserved phenylalanine or tryptophan, likely indicating a read error. Regarding the study as a whole: The analysis was cross-sectional rather than longitudinal within donors. With abundant cord blood beta clonotypes, insertions were fewer; memory repertoires showed no such pattern.

This CDR3 has 14 amino acids. Germline CDR1 ENHRY, CDR2 SYGVKD. Trimming pared 6 bases from V and 4 bases from J, leaving 10 bases between. Using its own MiXCR run on the 5' RACE reads, TCRdb lists one record per CDR3 protein. Of around 480,000 distinct CDR3 sequences in the sample, 13% to 15% were seen once. The same data also contributed to another study, on yellow fever vaccine responses in identical twins. As reported in that work: The authors reported partly convergent, partly personalized vaccine responses in identical twins.

Material: CD4+ T cells sorted from blood. This receptor was identified in a woman aged 18-35 years in good health. This chain links TRBV10-3 with TRBJ1-6; possibly TRBD1 for D (6 bases). The CDR3 is CAISTDRYNSPLHY. The CDR3 nucleotides read TGTGCCATCAGCACAGACAGGTATAATTCACCCCTCCACTAT.